The 29 T cell receptor beta chains listed next were all sequenced from one sample in a study of blood T cell repertoires in COVID-19. Measured with immunoSEQ multiplex PCR; TCRdb has only the in-frame clones, and not every one. The repertoire holds about 290,000 clones, with 85% as singletons. The specimen sequenced was peripheral blood. These receptor sequences come from a woman between 45 and 65 years old with active or convalescent COVID-19.

Details on this clone: One junction end disagrees with the germline gene, perhaps due to a read error. For the CDR3, the DNA is TGTGCCAGCAGTCAAAGACTAGCGGGAGGGGTGGAATTT. Its translation: CASSQRLAGGVEF. The V gene is TRBV6-5, the J gene TRBJ2-3; 14 nucleotides agree with TRBD2. Germline V gene data show CDR1 as MNHEY and CDR2 as SVGAGI. This CDR3 spans 13 amino acids.

Here the CDR3 DNA reads TGTGCCAGCAGCTTCGAACGACTAGCGGGAGGGGACGAGCAGTACTTC. Translation gives CASSFERLAGGDEQYF. The chain employs TRBV14 and TRBJ2-7; 14 nucleotides match TRBD2. CDR1 and CDR2 (germline): SGHDN, FVKESK. With V trimmed by 5 bases and J by 5 bases, 8 bases remained unmatched. The CDR3 totals 16 residues.

This chain connects TRBV19 to TRBJ1-5; TRBD1 is a possible D gene (5 bases). This CDR3 comprises 15 residues. Trimming removed 0 bases at V and 3 bases at J, with 9 bases between. Germline V gene data show CDR1 as LNHDA and CDR2 as SQIVND (reference sequence). CDR3: CASSIDQGINQPQHF. CDR3 DNA sequence: TGTGCCAGTAGTATAGATCAGGGTATCAATCAGCCCCAGCATTTT.

In regard to this clone: This CDR3 is also generated by other DNA sequences in the sample. The chain joins TRBV5-1 to TRBJ2-3; D might be TRBD2 (5 bases). CDR1 is SGHRS and CDR2 is YFSETQ in the germline V gene. V lost 0 bases and J 3 bases, leaving 5 bases between the germline ends. The CDR3 has 13 residues. This chain's CDR3 is CASSLGGTDTQYF. The CDR3 nucleotides are TGCGCCAGCAGCTTGGGCGGGACAGATACGCAGTATTTT.

The gene calls are TRBV5-1 and TRBJ2-1; D may be TRBD1 (6 bases). Germline V CDR1 and CDR2: SGHRS, YFSETQ. The CDR3 sequence is 15 residues long. The V gene lost 4 bases and the J gene lost 2 bases, with 13 bases spanning the gap. The CDR3 region is CASSASRGAYNEQFF. DNA of the CDR3: TGCGCCAGCAGCGCATCCAGGGGTGCCTACAATGAGCAGTTCTTC.

This clone has only a few counts. Germline is not matched at one junction end, which may reflect a read error. The chain joins TRBV2 to TRBJ2-3, with TRBD2 identical over 8 bases. The germline V gene encodes CDR1 SNHLY and CDR2 FYNNEI. This CDR3 contains 14 residues. CDR3 sequence: CASKIWTSKDTQYF. DNA for the CDR3: TGTGCCAGCAAGATTTGGACTAGCAAAGATACGCAGTATTTT.

The V and J genes are TRBV4-1 and TRBJ2-3, with no clear D. Germline loops: CDR1 MGHRA, CDR2 YSYEKL. The germline V and J ends were trimmed by 1 base and 3 bases, with 8 bases remaining between them. This CDR3 is built from 14 residues. The CDR3 region is CASSQVGHTDTQYF. The DNA for the CDR3 is TGCGCCAGCAGCCAAGTGGGCCATACAGATACGCAGTATTTT.

This clone was seen just once. The chain combines TRBV7-3 with TRBJ2-2; a weak D match, TRBD2 (5 bases). V was pared by 3 bases and J by 5 bases, with 7 bases between. In germline, CDR1 is SGHTA, CDR2 FQGTGA. The CDR3 extends over 13 amino acids. The CDR3 coding sequence is TGTGCCAGCAGCTTCCGGGGAACCGGGGAGCTGTTTTTT. Amino acid sequence: CASSFRGTGELFF.

The chain uses TRBV7-8 and TRBJ2-5; D unresolved. This CDR3 has 15 amino acids. The germline V gene has CDR1 SGHVS and CDR2 FQNEAQ. Trimming pared 3 bases from V and 2 bases from J, leaving 13 bases between. The CDR3 loop reads CASSLVAPPQETQYF. The CDR3 nucleotides read TGTGCCAGCAGCTTGGTGGCACCACCACAAGAGACCCAGTACTTC.

This clone is a singleton in its sample. V and J are TRBV12-3 or TRBV12-4 and TRBJ1-6, with no clear D. V shed 5 bases and J shed 8 bases, with 10 bases lying between them. The CDR3 has 13 residues. The CDR3 sequence: CASSRSLYSPLHF. DNA for the CDR3: TGTGCCAGCAGTCGTAGCCTTTATTCACCCCTCCACTTT.

The chain links TRBV5-4 to TRBJ2-2; perhaps TRBD1 as D (5 bases). The CDR3 consists of 16 residues. Between the trimmed V and J ends, which lost 6 bases and 5 bases, there was a span of 20 bases. Per the germline V gene, CDR1 is SGHNT and CDR2 is YYREEE (reference sequence). This CDR3 reads CASTQGAGRQTGELFF. The DNA for the CDR3 is TGTGCCAGCACCCAGGGTGCAGGTAGACAAACCGGGGAGCTGTTTTTT.

The chain recombines TRBV29-1 with TRBJ1-4, with a weak D call TRBD1 (5 bases). V was shortened by 1 base and J by 0 bases, with 6 bases between the two germline ends. This CDR3 comprises 14 residues. Germline V CDR1 and CDR2: SQVTM, ANQGSEA. CDR3 DNA sequence: TGCAGCGTTGAAGGGACAACAACTAATGAAAAACTGTTTTTT. Amino acid sequence: CSVEGTTTNEKLFF.

This chain joins TRBV11-1 and TRBJ2-2, with D possibly matching TRBD2 (5 bases). This CDR3 is built from 12 residues. Germline V gene data show CDR1 as SGHAT and CDR2 as FQDESV (reference sequence). Between the trimmed V and J ends, which lost 5 bases and 6 bases, there was a span of 7 bases. CDR3 sequence reads: CASSRRSGELFF. The CDR3 nucleotides read TGTGCCAGCAGCAGGAGGTCCGGGGAGCTGTTTTTT. Combining the CDR3 with reference TRBV11-1 and TRBJ2-2 gives the whole variable domain EAEVAQSPRYKITEKSQAVAFWCDPISGHATLYWYRQILGQGPELLVQFQDESVVDDSQLPKDRFSAERLKGVDSTLKIQPAELGDSAMYLCASSRRSGELFFGEGSRLTVL.

The CDR3 sequence: CASSTYYEQYF. In DNA, the CDR3 is TGTGCCAGCAGCACTTACTACGAGCAGTACTTC. The genes are TRBV7-2 and TRBJ2-7; D unclear. The V and J ends lost 5 bases and 3 bases respectively, with 5 bases between them. This CDR3 spans 11 amino acids. Germline V lookup: CDR1 SGHTA, CDR2 FQGNSA.

The CDR3 region has the DNA TGCGCCAGCAGCCCGACAGGGGGCGAGCAGTACTTC. This sequence encodes CASSPTGGEQYF. The gene calls are TRBV5-1 and TRBJ2-7; TRBD1 aligns across 9 bases. The CDR3 length is 12 residues. Germline values: CDR1 SGHRS, CDR2 YFSETQ. V shed 4 bases and J 6 bases; nucleotides not matched to a gene: 2.

V usage is TRBV16 and J usage is TRBJ1-6; D gene uncertain. The V gene's germline CDR1 is KGHSY and CDR2 FQNENV. The V end was cut by 4 bases, the J end by 14 bases, with 18 bases between. The CDR3 is 14 amino acids. Here the CDR3 DNA reads TGTGCCAGCAGCCCGCTAGTCCCGAGTATCTCCCTCCACTTT. Translation gives CASSPLVPSISLHF.

V gene TRBV3-1 (or the pseudogene TRBV3-2) combines with J gene TRBJ2-3, with TRBD2 matching over 13 bases. Germline lookup yields CDR1 LGHDT and CDR2 YNNKEL (reference sequence). The CDR3 consists of 20 residues. Losses at the gene ends were 4 bases for V and 3 bases for J; bases not matched to a gene: 16. The CDR3 nucleotides are TGTGCCAGCAGCCCTTGGGCAACCGGGACTAGCGGGGAGGGGACAGATACGCAGTATTTT. This encodes CASSPWATGTSGEGTDTQYF.

This clone was detected only once. In nucleotides, the CDR3 is TGTGCCAGCTCTCGACAGGGAAGCAACACTGAAGCTTTCTTT. Amino acid sequence: CASSRQGSNTEAFF. The chain has TRBV18 and TRBJ1-1; TRBD1 matches 7 bases. From germline, CDR1 is KGHSH and CDR2 LQKENI. This CDR3 is 14 amino acids long. The V gene end was trimmed by 6 bases and the J gene end by 2 bases; junction bases not matched to a gene: 6.

V is TRBV5-1 and J is TRBJ2-2; possible D gene TRBD1, 5 bases. Trimming removed 4 bases at V and 0 bases at J, with 13 bases between. The CDR3 is 16 residues long. The germline gives CDR1 SGHRS, CDR2 YFSETQ. The CDR3 DNA is TGCGCCAGCAGCCGATTGAAGGGGTCGAACACCGGGGAGCTGTTTTTT. Translation gives CASSRLKGSNTGELFF. Full variable domain (remainder filled in from reference TRBV5-1 and TRBJ2-2): KAGVTQTPRYLIKTRGQQVTLSCSPISGHRSVSWYQQTPGQGLQFLFEYFSETQRNKGNFPGRFSGRQFSNSRSEMNVSTLELGDSALYLCASSRLKGSNTGELFFGEGSRLTVL.

This clone showed up just a few times. This rearrangement joins TRBV28 to TRBJ2-1, with D possibly matching TRBD2 (5 bases). The CDR3 is 13 amino acids. V was clipped by 6 bases and J by 14 bases, with 20 bases between them. Germline CDR1 MDHEN, CDR2 SYDVKM. CDR3 nucleotide sequence: TGTGCCAGCAGAGGTGGGAGCGTAGATAGGGAGTTCTTC. It is translated as CASRGGSVDREFF.

In DNA form, the CDR3 reads TGTGCCAGCAGCCTTGGGACAGGAGGTGGAAACACCATATATTTT. Its protein product is CASSLGTGGGNTIYF. The gene calls are TRBV3-1 (or the pseudogene TRBV3-2) and TRBJ1-3, with 8 bases that match TRBD1. CDR3 size: 15 residues. Germline V gives CDR1 LGHDT, CDR2 YNNKEL (reference sequence). V was pared by 4 bases and J by 3 bases, with 5 bases of the junction left unmatched.

This sequence joins TRBV12-3 or TRBV12-4 and TRBJ2-7, with TRBD1 matching over 7 bases. The J segment lost 10 bases and the V segment lost 1 base, leaving 7 bases of the junction unmatched. This CDR3 has 13 residues. CDR3 bases: TGTGCCAGCAGTTTAGGGCTTACAGGGGATCAGTACTTC. It encodes CASSLGLTGDQYF.

The J gene is TRBJ1-4, the V gene TRBV27; 7 bases agree with TRBD1. This CDR3 region has 20 residues. The trim removed 9 bases at V and 4 bases at J, leaving 26 bases unmatched. Germline V lookup: CDR1 MNHEY, CDR2 SMNVEV (reference sequence). CDR3 loop: CAREGQGGRLLPPGNEKLFF. The CDR3 nucleotides are TGTGCCAGAGAGGGCCAAGGGGGCCGGCTCCTTCCCCCAGGTAATGAAAAACTGTTTTTT.

CDR3 nucleotides: TGTGCCAGCAGTTTAGTAGGAGGACTGCTTACGGGGCAGTTCTTC. Translated, it gives CASSLVGGLLTGQFF. V usage is TRBV27 and J usage is TRBJ2-1, with D possibly TRBD2 on 5 matching bases. The CDR3 contains 15 residues. V shed 2 bases and J shed 12 bases, with 20 bases lying between them. The germline V gene has CDR1 MNHEY and CDR2 SMNVEV (reference sequence).

The J gene is TRBJ1-4, the V gene TRBV5-1; TRBD1 matches at 7 bases. This CDR3 region has 15 residues. V shed 3 bases, J shed 2 bases, and the junction held 4 bases outside the gene matches. The V gene's germline CDR1 is SGHRS and CDR2 YFSETQ. This CDR3 is CASSYETGTNEKLFF. The CDR3 DNA sequence: TGCGCCAGCAGCTACGAGACAGGGACTAATGAAAAACTGTTTTTT.

The count of this clone is one. The V and J genes are TRBV11-2 and TRBJ1-1; D is uncertain. The V end was cut by 3 bases, the J end by 0 bases, with 17 bases between. The CDR3 sequence is 17 residues long. Germline loops: CDR1 SGHAT, CDR2 FQNNGV. DNA for the CDR3: TGTGCCAGCAGCTTCTCGGCCTCGGGAGTCATGAACACTGAAGCTTTCTTT. It encodes CASSFSASGVMNTEAFF.

This chain uses TRBV30 with TRBJ1-2; the D gene is possibly TRBD1 (6 bases). Per germline, CDR1 GTSNPN and CDR2 SVGIG (reference sequence). This CDR3 has 16 residues. V was cut by 3 bases and J by 8 bases, with 25 bases left in between. The CDR3 nucleotides read TGTGCCTGGAGGAGACCACTCAGGGGCATGGTATACGGCTACACCTTC. Protein: CAWRRPLRGMVYGYTF.

This chain links TRBV29-1 with TRBJ1-6, with D perhaps matching TRBD1 (5 bases). Trimming shortened V by 8 bases and J by 6 bases, and 17 bases separated the two germline ends. The CDR3 runs 14 residues. In germline, CDR1 is SQVTM, CDR2 ANQGSEA. The CDR3 loop is CSLRQPETNSPLHF. The CDR3 DNA is TGCAGCTTGCGACAGCCAGAGACTAATTCACCCCTCCACTTT.

The J gene is TRBJ2-1, the V gene TRBV30; no firm D call. V shed 0 bases and J shed 7 bases, with 13 bases lying between them. There are 14 residues in the CDR3. CDR1 GTSNPN and CDR2 SVGIG come from the germline V gene (reference sequence). CDR3 sequence (DNA): TGTGCCTGGAGTGTACGACGGAGCTTGAATGAGCAGTTCTTC. Protein: CAWSVRRSLNEQFF.